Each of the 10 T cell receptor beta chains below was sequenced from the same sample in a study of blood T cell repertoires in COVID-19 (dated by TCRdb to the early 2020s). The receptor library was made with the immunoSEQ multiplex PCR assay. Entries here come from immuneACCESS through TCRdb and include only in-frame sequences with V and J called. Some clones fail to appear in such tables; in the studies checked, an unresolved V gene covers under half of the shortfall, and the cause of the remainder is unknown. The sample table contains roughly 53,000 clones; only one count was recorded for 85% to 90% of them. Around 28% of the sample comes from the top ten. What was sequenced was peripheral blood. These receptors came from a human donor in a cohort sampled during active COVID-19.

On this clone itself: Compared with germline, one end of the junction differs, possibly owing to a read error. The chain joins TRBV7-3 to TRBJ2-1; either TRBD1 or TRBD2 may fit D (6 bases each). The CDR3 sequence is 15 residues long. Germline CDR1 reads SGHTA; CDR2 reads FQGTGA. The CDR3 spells CASSLTGASYNEQFF. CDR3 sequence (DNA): TGTGCCAGCAGCCTAACGGGGGCCTCCTACAATGAGCAGTTCTTC.

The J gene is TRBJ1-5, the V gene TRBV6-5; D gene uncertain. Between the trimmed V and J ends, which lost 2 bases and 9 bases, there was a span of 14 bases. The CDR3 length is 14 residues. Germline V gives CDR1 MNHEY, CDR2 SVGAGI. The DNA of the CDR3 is TGTGCCAGCAGTTACGCTCGGGGTATCGGGCCCCAGCATTTT. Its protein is CASSYARGIGPQHF.

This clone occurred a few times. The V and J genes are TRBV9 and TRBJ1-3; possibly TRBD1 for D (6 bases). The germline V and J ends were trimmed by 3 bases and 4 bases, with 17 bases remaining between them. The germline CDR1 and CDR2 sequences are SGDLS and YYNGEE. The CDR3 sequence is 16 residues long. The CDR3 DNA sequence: TGTGCCAGCAGCGCTAGGACAGCCCAGGGAGGAAACACCATATATTTT. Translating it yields CASSARTAQGGNTIYF.

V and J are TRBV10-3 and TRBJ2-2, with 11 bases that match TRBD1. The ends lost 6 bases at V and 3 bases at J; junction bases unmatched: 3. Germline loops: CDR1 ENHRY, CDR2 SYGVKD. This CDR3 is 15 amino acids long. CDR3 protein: CAIRPGQGDTGELFF. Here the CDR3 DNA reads TGTGCCATCAGACCGGGACAGGGGGACACCGGGGAGCTGTTTTTT.

The CDR3 DNA is TGCGCCAGCAGCTTTACTCCTCCAGATACGCAGTATTTT. It specifies CASSFTPPDTQYF. The chain uses TRBV5-1 and TRBJ2-3; the D is unclear. Germline CDR1 is SGHRS and CDR2 is YFSETQ. This CDR3 comprises 13 residues. V gave up 2 bases and J gave up 4 bases, with 8 bases separating them.

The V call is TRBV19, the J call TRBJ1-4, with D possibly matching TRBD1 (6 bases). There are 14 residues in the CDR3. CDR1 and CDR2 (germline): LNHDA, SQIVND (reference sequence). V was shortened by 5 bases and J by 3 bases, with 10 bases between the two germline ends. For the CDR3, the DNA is TGTGCCAGTAGTCGACAGGCGTCTAATGAAAAACTGTTTTTT. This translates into CASSRQASNEKLFF.

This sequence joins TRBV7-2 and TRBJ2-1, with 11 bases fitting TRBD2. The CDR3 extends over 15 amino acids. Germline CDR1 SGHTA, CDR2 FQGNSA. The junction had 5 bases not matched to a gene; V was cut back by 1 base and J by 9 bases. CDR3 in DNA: TGTGCCAGCAGCTTAGGGCTAGCGGGAGGTACTGAGCAGTTCTTC. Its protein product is CASSLGLAGGTEQFF.

CDR3 in amino acids: CASSLGGQGLGEQFF. DNA for the CDR3: TGCGCCAGCAGCTTGGGGGGACAGGGGTTGGGTGAGCAGTTCTTC. The V and J genes are TRBV5-1 and TRBJ2-1; 10 nucleotides line up with TRBD1. Germline V CDR1 and CDR2: SGHRS, YFSETQ. The V and J ends lost 0 bases and 9 bases, in that order; junction bases with no gene match: 6. This CDR3 spans 15 amino acids.

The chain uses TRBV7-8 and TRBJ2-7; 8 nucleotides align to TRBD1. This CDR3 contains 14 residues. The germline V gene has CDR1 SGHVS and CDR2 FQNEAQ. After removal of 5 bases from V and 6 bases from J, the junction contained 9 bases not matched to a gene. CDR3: CASSGGTGWGEQYF. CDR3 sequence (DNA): TGTGCCAGCAGCGGAGGGACAGGATGGGGCGAGCAGTACTTC.

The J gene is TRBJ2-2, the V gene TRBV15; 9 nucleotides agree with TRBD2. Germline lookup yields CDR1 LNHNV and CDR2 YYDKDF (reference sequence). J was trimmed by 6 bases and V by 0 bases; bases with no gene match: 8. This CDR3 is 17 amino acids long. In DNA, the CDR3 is TGTGCCACCAGCAGAGATCCGGCGGGGGGGCCCCCCGGGGAGCTGTTTTTT. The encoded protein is CATSRDPAGGPPGELFF. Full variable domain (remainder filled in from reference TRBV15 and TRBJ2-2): DAMVIQNPRYQVTQFGKPVTLSCSQTLNHNVMYWYQQKSSQAPKLLFHYYDKDFNNEADTPDNFQSRRPNTSFCFLDIRSPGLGDTAMYLCATSRDPAGGPPGELFFGEGSRLTVL.